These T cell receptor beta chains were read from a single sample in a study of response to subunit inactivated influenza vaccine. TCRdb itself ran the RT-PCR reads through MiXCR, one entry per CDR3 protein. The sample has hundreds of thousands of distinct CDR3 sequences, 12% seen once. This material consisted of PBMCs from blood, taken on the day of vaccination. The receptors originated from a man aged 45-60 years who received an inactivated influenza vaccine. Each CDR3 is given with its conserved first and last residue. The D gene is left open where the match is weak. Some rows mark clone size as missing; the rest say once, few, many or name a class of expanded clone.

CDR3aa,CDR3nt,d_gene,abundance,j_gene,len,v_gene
CASSVAGIVTSGSLETQYF,TGTGCCAGCAGCGTAGCAGGGATCGTTACTAGCGGGAGTCTGGAGACCCAGTACTTC,TRBD2,NA,TRBJ2-5,19,TRBV9
CASSLVAQGGNQPQHF,TGTGCCAGCAGCTTAGTGGCACAGGGGGGCAATCAGCCCCAGCATTTT,TRBD1,few,TRBJ1-5,16,TRBV7-2
CASSSHLGPSSYEQYF,TGTGCCAGCAGCTCTCATTTAGGGCCTAGCTCCTACGAGCAGTACTTC,NA,NA,TRBJ2-7,16,TRBV7-9
CASRKRESDTQYF,TGTGCCAGCCGAAAGCGGGAGTCAGATACGCAGTATTTT,TRBD2,few,TRBJ2-3,13,TRBV12-3/TRBV12-4
CASSRLAVSSYNEQFF,TGTGCCAGCAGTCGACTAGCGGTGAGCTCCTACAATGAGCAGTTCTTC,TRBD2,NA,TRBJ2-1,16,TRBV14
CSVGSQGAYNEQFF,TGCAGCGTTGGATCCCAGGGCGCCTACAATGAGCAGTTCTTC,NA,NA,TRBJ2-1,14,TRBV29-1
CASSQAPGPVLDTQYF,TGTGCCAGCAGCCAGGCGCCAGGCCCCGTTTTAGATACGCAGTATTTT,NA,NA,TRBJ2-3,16,TRBV7-6
CAISEPIGRSTDTQYF,TGTGCCATCAGTGAGCCGATTGGGAGGAGCACAGATACGCAGTATTTT,NA,few,TRBJ2-3,16,TRBV10-3
CASSLGVSNTGELFF,TGTGCTAGCAGCTTAGGGGTCTCGAACACCGGGGAGCTGTTTTTT,NA,many,TRBJ2-2,15,TRBV7-7
CSVRDRENTEAFF,TGCAGCGTTCGGGACAGGGAGAACACTGAAGCTTTCTTT,TRBD1,NA,TRBJ1-1,13,TRBV29-1
CASSSPGVSYEQYF,TGTGCCAGCAGTTCCCCCGGGGTATCCTACGAGCAGTACTTC,NA,few,TRBJ2-7,14,TRBV28
CASRGTGHAYEQYF,TGTGCCAGCAGGGGTACAGGTCACGCCTACGAGCAGTACTTC,NA,few,TRBJ2-7,14,TRBV6-1
CASTFRDPGYSPLHF,TGTGCCAGCACCTTCAGGGACCCCGGCTATTCACCCCTCCACTTT,NA,few,TRBJ1-6,15,TRBV7-2
CAISGTANEKLFF,TGTGCCATCAGTGGGACAGCTAATGAAAAACTGTTTTTT,NA,few,TRBJ1-4,13,TRBV10-3
CASSPSAYEQYF,TGTGCCAGCAGCCCGTCGGCCTACGAGCAGTACTTC,NA,many,TRBJ2-7,12,TRBV14
CASRTSGRFGGELFF,TGTGCCAGCAGGACTAGCGGGAGATTCGGCGGGGAGCTGTTTTTT,TRBD2,few,TRBJ2-2,15,TRBV3-1
CSARMSYRLNTEAFF,TGCAGTGCTAGAATGAGCTACAGGCTCAACACTGAAGCTTTCTTT,NA,NA,TRBJ1-1,15,TRBV20-1
CATSRNRDVGELFF,TGTGCCACCAGCAGAAACAGGGATGTCGGGGAGCTGTTTTTT,NA,NA,TRBJ2-2,14,TRBV15
CASSFAREGLNEQYF,TGCGCCAGCAGCTTTGCGCGGGAGGGCCTCAACGAGCAGTACTTC,TRBD2,NA,TRBJ2-7,15,TRBV5-1
CASSAPGTGYSPLHF,TGTGCCAGCAGCGCCCCCGGGACAGGGTATTCACCCCTCCACTTT,TRBD1,NA,TRBJ1-6,15,TRBV9
CASSQGPQGRSVGTEAFF,TGCGCCAGCAGCCAAGGCCCACAGGGGAGGTCGGTTGGAACTGAAGCTTTCTTT,TRBD1,many,TRBJ1-1,18,TRBV4-1
CASSLGGAKTQYF,TGTGCCAGCAGCTTAGGGGGCGCGAAGACCCAGTACTTC,NA,NA,TRBJ2-5,13,TRBV7-8
CASSPDRAPNEKLFF,TGTGCCAGCAGCCCCGACAGGGCCCCTAATGAAAAACTGTTTTTT,TRBD1,NA,TRBJ1-4,15,TRBV7-2
CSASGLANTGELFF,TGCAGTGCCAGTGGACTAGCGAACACCGGGGAGCTGTTTTTT,TRBD2,few,TRBJ2-2,14,TRBV20-1
CASSFRGLAGVGYNEQFF,TGTGCCAGCAGCTTTAGGGGACTAGCGGGGGTGGGGTACAATGAGCAGTTCTTC,TRBD2,NA,TRBJ2-1,18,TRBV7-2
CASSRGEGPDTQYF,TGCGCCAGCAGCCGGGGCGAGGGACCAGATACGCAGTATTTT,NA,NA,TRBJ2-3,14,TRBV4-3
CASSLRGRFQPQHF,TGTGCCAGCAGTTTAAGGGGGCGGTTTCAGCCCCAGCATTTT,TRBD1,few,TRBJ1-5,14,TRBV6-2/TRBV6-3
CASSRRDNGYEQYF,TGTGCCAGCAGCCGCCGGGACAACGGATACGAGCAGTACTTC,NA,NA,TRBJ2-7,14,TRBV7-2
CSARTGGQDTQYF,TGCAGTGCTCGAACAGGGGGACAGGATACGCAGTATTTT,TRBD1,many,TRBJ2-3,13,TRBV20-1
CATSDEGDLGEQFF,TGTGCCACCAGTGATGAGGGGGACCTCGGTGAGCAGTTCTTC,NA,few,TRBJ2-1,14,TRBV24-1
CASSVGTATSTDTQYF,TGTGCCAGCAGCGTAGGGACAGCAACTAGCACAGATACGCAGTATTTT,NA,NA,TRBJ2-3,16,TRBV9
CASSLASGTNTGELFF,TGTGCCAGCAGCTTGGCATCTGGGACTAACACCGGGGAGCTGTTTTTT,NA,few,TRBJ2-2,16,TRBV5-5
CASSSGDRGPNYEQYF,TGTGCCAGCAGCTCAGGGGACAGGGGGCCTAATTACGAGCAGTACTTC,TRBD1,few,TRBJ2-7,16,TRBV7-9